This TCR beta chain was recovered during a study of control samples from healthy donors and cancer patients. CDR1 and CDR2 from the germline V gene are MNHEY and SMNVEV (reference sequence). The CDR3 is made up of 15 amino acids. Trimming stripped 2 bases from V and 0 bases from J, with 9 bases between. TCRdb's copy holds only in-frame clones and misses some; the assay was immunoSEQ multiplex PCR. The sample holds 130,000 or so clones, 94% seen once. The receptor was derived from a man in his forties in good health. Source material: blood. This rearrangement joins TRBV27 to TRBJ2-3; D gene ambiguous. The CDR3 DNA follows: TGTGCCAGCAGTTTAAGGATGGGGAGCACAGATACGCAGTATTTT. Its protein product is CASSLRMGSTDTQYF.